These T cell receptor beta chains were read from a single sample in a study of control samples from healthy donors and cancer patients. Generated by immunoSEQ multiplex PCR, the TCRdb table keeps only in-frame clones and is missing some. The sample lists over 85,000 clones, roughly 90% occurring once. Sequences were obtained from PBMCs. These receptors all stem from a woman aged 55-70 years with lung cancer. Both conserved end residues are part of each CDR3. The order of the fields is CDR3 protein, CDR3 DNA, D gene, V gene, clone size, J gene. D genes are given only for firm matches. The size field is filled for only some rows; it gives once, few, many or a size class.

cdr3_aa: CASSLIPGAGNTIYF; cdr3_nt: TGTGCCAGCAGCTTAATTCCAGGGGCTGGAAACACCATATATTTT; d_call: .; v_call: TRBV7-2; clone_size: .; j_call: TRBJ1-3
cdr3_aa: CAWSVLSSYNEQFF; cdr3_nt: TGTGCCTGGAGTGTACTCAGCTCCTACAATGAGCAGTTCTTC; d_call: .; v_call: TRBV30; clone_size: .; j_call: TRBJ2-1
cdr3_aa: CASSRGTQIRGQFF; cdr3_nt: TGCGCCAGCAGCCGAGGGACGCAGATCCGCGGGCAGTTCTTC; d_call: .; v_call: TRBV5-1; clone_size: .; j_call: TRBJ2-1
cdr3_aa: CASSLEQGSPEAFF; cdr3_nt: TGCGCCAGCAGCTTGGAACAGGGTTCCCCTGAAGCTTTCTTT; d_call: .; v_call: TRBV5-1; clone_size: .; j_call: TRBJ1-1
cdr3_aa: CASSLAGEAFF; cdr3_nt: TGTGCCAGCAGCTTGGCCGGTGAAGCTTTCTTT; d_call: .; v_call: TRBV5-6; clone_size: .; j_call: TRBJ1-1
cdr3_aa: CASSLGGQGHEQYF; cdr3_nt: TGTGCCAGCAGTTTAGGCGGACAGGGCCACGAGCAGTACTTC; d_call: TRBD1; v_call: TRBV28; clone_size: once; j_call: TRBJ2-7
cdr3_aa: CASSTGQGGSSLPLYGYTF; cdr3_nt: TGTGCCAGCAGCACCGGACAGGGGGGTTCCTCACTCCCTCTATATGGCTACACCTTC; d_call: TRBD1; v_call: TRBV7-3; clone_size: .; j_call: TRBJ1-2
cdr3_aa: CAISELTGGEQYF; cdr3_nt: TGTGCCATCAGTGAGTTAACGGGGGGCGAGCAGTACTTC; d_call: TRBD2; v_call: TRBV10-3; clone_size: .; j_call: TRBJ2-7
cdr3_aa: CASSPGASYEQYF; cdr3_nt: TGTGCCAGCTCACCTGGTGCGTCCTACGAGCAGTACTTC; d_call: .; v_call: TRBV18; clone_size: few; j_call: TRBJ2-7
cdr3_aa: CASRGGPVNTGELFF; cdr3_nt: TGTGCCAGTAGGGGCGGGCCTGTGAACACCGGGGAGCTGTTTTTT; d_call: .; v_call: TRBV19; clone_size: once; j_call: TRBJ2-2
cdr3_aa: CASSPDHVRQGITGELFF; cdr3_nt: TGTGCCAGCAGCCCTGATCATGTGAGACAGGGGATCACCGGGGAGCTGTTTTTT; d_call: TRBD1; v_call: TRBV6-4; clone_size: .; j_call: TRBJ2-2
cdr3_aa: CASSGWTGFYEQYF; cdr3_nt: TGTGCCAGCAGTGGTTGGACGGGATTTTACGAGCAGTACTTC; d_call: .; v_call: TRBV2; clone_size: .; j_call: TRBJ2-7
cdr3_aa: CASSVAMSSEQFF; cdr3_nt: TGTGCCAGCAGCGTAGCTATGAGTAGTGAGCAGTTCTTC; d_call: .; v_call: TRBV9; clone_size: .; j_call: TRBJ2-1
cdr3_aa: CASSDSGEETQYF; cdr3_nt: TGTGCCAGCAGTGATTCAGGGGAAGAGACCCAGTACTTC; d_call: .; v_call: TRBV25-1; clone_size: .; j_call: TRBJ2-5
cdr3_aa: CASSHLVPGTSGDRGTGELFF; cdr3_nt: TGCGCCAGCAGCCACCTCGTGCCGGGGACTAGCGGGGATCGGGGCACCGGGGAGCTGTTTTTT; d_call: TRBD2; v_call: TRBV4-3; clone_size: .; j_call: TRBJ2-2
cdr3_aa: CSAKQGEGWYEQYF; cdr3_nt: TGCAGCGCAAAACAGGGGGAAGGATGGTACGAGCAGTACTTC; d_call: TRBD1; v_call: TRBV29-1; clone_size: once; j_call: TRBJ2-7
cdr3_aa: CASSLQGIESTNEKLFF; cdr3_nt: TGTGCCAGCAGCTTACAGGGTATCGAATCAACTAATGAAAAACTGTTTTTT; d_call: .; v_call: TRBV7-3; clone_size: .; j_call: TRBJ1-4
cdr3_aa: CASSLTFSGANVLTF; cdr3_nt: TGTGCCAGCAGCTTAACCTTCTCTGGGGCCAACGTCCTGACTTTC; d_call: .; v_call: TRBV11-3; clone_size: once; j_call: TRBJ2-6
cdr3_aa: CASSPRPGLEQFF; cdr3_nt: TGTGCCAGCAGCCCCCGACCGGGACTAGAGCAGTTCTTC; d_call: TRBD2; v_call: TRBV11-3; clone_size: .; j_call: TRBJ2-1
cdr3_aa: CSAGDNYEQYF; cdr3_nt: TGCAGTGCTGGGGACAACTACGAGCAGTACTTC; d_call: .; v_call: TRBV20-1; clone_size: .; j_call: TRBJ2-7
cdr3_aa: CASSLIAAADSNQPQHF; cdr3_nt: TGTGCCAGCAGTTTAATCGCCGCGGCGGATAGCAATCAGCCCCAGCATTTT; d_call: .; v_call: TRBV28; clone_size: .; j_call: TRBJ1-5
cdr3_aa: CASETGALNEQYF; cdr3_nt: TGTGCCAGCGAGACCGGGGCTCTCAACGAGCAGTACTTC; d_call: .; v_call: TRBV2; clone_size: few; j_call: TRBJ2-7
cdr3_aa: CAWTAQGLSNQPQHF; cdr3_nt: TGTGCCTGGACCGCACAGGGCCTGAGCAATCAGCCCCAGCATTTT; d_call: .; v_call: TRBV30; clone_size: .; j_call: TRBJ1-5
cdr3_aa: CATPAATGELFF; cdr3_nt: TGTGCCACCCCGGCGGCGACCGGGGAGCTGTTTTTT; d_call: .; v_call: TRBV19; clone_size: .; j_call: TRBJ2-2
cdr3_aa: CASSPRGSSEAFF; cdr3_nt: TGTGCCAGCTCACCAAGGGGATCTTCTGAAGCTTTCTTT; d_call: .; v_call: TRBV18; clone_size: .; j_call: TRBJ1-1
cdr3_aa: CAWSVFQVYGYTF; cdr3_nt: TGTGCCTGGAGTGTGTTTCAGGTTTATGGCTACACCTTC; d_call: .; v_call: TRBV30; clone_size: few; j_call: TRBJ1-2
cdr3_aa: CASSMNPGQGTEKLFF; cdr3_nt: TGTGCCAGTAGTATGAACCCGGGACAGGGAACCGAAAAACTGTTTTTT; d_call: TRBD1; v_call: TRBV19; clone_size: .; j_call: TRBJ1-4
cdr3_aa: CASNTVRSNQPQHF; cdr3_nt: TGTGCCAGTAATACGGTGAGGAGCAATCAGCCCCAGCATTTT; d_call: .; v_call: TRBV19; clone_size: once; j_call: TRBJ1-5